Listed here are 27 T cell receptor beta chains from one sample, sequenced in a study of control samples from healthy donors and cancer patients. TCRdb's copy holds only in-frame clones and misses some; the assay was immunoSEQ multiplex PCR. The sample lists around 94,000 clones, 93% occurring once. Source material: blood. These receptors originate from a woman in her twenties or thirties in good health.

This CDR3 reads CASSWTGTNEQYF. In DNA, the CDR3 is TGTGCCAGCAGTTGGACAGGCACAAACGAGCAGTACTTC. The V gene is TRBV2, the J gene TRBJ2-7, with 7 bases fitting TRBD1. The CDR3 consists of 13 residues. Germline-derived CDR1 and CDR2 are SNHLY and FYNNEI. V lost 5 bases, J lost 5 bases, and 6 bases stayed unmatched.

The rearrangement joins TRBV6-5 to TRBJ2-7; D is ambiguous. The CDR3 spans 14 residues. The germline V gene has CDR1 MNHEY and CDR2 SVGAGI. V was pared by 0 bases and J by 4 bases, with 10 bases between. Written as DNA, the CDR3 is TGTGCCAGCAGTTACTCGATGTTAGGGTACGAGCAGTACTTC. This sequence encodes CASSYSMLGYEQYF.

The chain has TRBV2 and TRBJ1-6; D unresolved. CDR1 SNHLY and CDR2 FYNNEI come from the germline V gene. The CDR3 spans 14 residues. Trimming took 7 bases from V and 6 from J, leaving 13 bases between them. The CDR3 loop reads CASNPRRSNSPLHF. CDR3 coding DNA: TGTGCCAGCAACCCGAGGAGGTCTAATTCACCCCTCCACTTT. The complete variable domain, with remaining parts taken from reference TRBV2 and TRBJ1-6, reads EPEVTQTPSHQVTQMGQEVILRCVPISNHLYFYWYRQILGQKVEFLVSFYNNEISEKSEIFDDQFSVERPDGSNFTLKIRSTKLEDSAMYFCASNPRRSNSPLHFGNGTRLTVT.

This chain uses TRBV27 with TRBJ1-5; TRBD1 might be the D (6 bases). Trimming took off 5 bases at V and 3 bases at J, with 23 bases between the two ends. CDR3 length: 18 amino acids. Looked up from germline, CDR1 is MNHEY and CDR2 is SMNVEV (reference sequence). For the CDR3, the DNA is TGTGCCAGCAGTCCTCGACCTCCCCTGACAGGCGCCAATCAGCCCCAGCATTTT. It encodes CASSPRPPLTGANQPQHF.

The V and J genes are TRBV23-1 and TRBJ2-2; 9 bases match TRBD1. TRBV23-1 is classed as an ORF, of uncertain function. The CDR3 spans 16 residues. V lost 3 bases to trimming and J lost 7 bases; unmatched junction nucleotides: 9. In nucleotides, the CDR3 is TGCGCCAGCAGTCATTGGGGACAGGGCACGATCGGGGAGCTGTTTTTT. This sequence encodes CASSHWGQGTIGELFF.

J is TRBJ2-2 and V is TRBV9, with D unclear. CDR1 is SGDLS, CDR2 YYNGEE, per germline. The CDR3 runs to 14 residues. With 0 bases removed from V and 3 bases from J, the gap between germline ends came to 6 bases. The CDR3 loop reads CASSVVWDTGELFF. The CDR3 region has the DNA TGTGCCAGCAGCGTAGTGTGGGACACCGGGGAGCTGTTTTTT.

The CDR3, as DNA: TGTGCCAGCAGTTCGCGGAGACAGGGTTCCAAAAACATTCAGTACTTC. Translating it yields CASSSRRQGSKNIQYF. V is TRBV27 and J is TRBJ2-4, with 7 nucleotides matching TRBD1. CDR1 and CDR2 from the germline V gene are MNHEY and SMNVEV (reference sequence). Germline trimming cut 4 bases from V and 2 bases from J; bases unmatched to any gene: 8. This CDR3 region has 16 residues.

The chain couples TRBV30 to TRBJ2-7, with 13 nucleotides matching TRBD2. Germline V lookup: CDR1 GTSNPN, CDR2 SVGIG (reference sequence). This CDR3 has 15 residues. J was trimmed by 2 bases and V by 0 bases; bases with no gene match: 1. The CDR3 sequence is CAWSVGLAGTYEQYF. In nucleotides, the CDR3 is TGTGCCTGGAGTGTGGGACTAGCGGGAACCTACGAGCAGTACTTC.

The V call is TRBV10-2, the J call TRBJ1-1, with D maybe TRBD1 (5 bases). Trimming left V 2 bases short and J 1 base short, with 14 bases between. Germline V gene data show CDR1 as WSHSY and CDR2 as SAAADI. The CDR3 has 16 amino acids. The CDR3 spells CASSERGGFGNTEAFF. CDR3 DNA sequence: TGCGCCAGCAGTGAGCGGGGGGGATTCGGGAACACTGAAGCTTTCTTT.

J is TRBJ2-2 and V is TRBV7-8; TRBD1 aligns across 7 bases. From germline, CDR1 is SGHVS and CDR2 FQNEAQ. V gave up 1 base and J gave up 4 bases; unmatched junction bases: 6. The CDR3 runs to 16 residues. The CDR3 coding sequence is TGTGCCAGCAGCTTAGGTTGGACAGGAGTCACCGGGGAGCTGTTTTTT. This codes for CASSLGWTGVTGELFF. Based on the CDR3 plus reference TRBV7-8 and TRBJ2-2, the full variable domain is GAGVSQSPRYKVAKRGQDVALRCDPISGHVSLFWYQQALGQGPEFLTYFQNEAQLDKSGLPSDRFFAERPEGSVSTLKIQRTQQEDSAVYLCASSLGWTGVTGELFFGEGSRLTVL.

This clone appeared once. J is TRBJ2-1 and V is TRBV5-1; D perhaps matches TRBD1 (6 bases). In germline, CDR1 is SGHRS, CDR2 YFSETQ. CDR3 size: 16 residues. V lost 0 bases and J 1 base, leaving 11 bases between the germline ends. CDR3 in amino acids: CASSLALGASYNEQFF. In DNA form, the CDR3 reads TGCGCCAGCAGCTTGGCCTTGGGGGCGTCCTACAATGAGCAGTTCTTC. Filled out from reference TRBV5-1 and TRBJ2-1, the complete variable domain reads KAGVTQTPRYLIKTRGQQVTLSCSPISGHRSVSWYQQTPGQGLQFLFEYFSETQRNKGNFPGRFSGRQFSNSRSEMNVSTLELGDSALYLCASSLALGASYNEQFFGPGTRLTVL.

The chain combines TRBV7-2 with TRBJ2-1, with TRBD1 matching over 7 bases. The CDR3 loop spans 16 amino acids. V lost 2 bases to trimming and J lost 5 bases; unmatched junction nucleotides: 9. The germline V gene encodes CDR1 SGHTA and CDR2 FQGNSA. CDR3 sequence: CASSLTYGTENNEQFF. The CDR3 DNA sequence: TGTGCCAGCAGCTTAACCTACGGGACAGAGAACAATGAGCAGTTCTTC.

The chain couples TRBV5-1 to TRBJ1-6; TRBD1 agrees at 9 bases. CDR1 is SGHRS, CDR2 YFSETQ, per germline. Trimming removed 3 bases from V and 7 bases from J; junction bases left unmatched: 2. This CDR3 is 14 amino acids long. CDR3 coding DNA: TGCGCCAGCAGCTCTGGACAGGGGAATTCACCCCTCCACTTT. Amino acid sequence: CASSSGQGNSPLHF.

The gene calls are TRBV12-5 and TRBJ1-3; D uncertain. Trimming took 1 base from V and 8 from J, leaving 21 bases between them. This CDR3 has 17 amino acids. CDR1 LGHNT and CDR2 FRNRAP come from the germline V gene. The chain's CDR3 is CASGLETNRGSGDTIYF. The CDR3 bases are TGTGCTAGTGGTTTGGAAACAAATCGTGGAAGTGGGGACACCATATATTTT.

The CDR3 nucleotides are TGTGCCAGCTCACATGGGGGAGCGCTTTTCCACGAGCAGTACTTC. It translates to CASSHGGALFHEQYF. This chain joins TRBV18 and TRBJ2-7, with D perhaps TRBD1 or TRBD2 (5 bases each). The CDR3 totals 15 residues. The V gene's germline CDR1 is KGHSH and CDR2 LQKENI. V was pared by 4 bases and J by 5 bases, with 18 bases between. Variable domain in full (rest from reference TRBV18 and TRBJ2-7): NAGVMQNPRHLVRRRGQEARLRCSPMKGHSHVYWYRQLPEEGLKFMVYLQKENIIDESGMPKERFSAEFPKEGPSILRIQQVVRGDSAAYFCASSHGGALFHEQYFGPGTRLTVT.

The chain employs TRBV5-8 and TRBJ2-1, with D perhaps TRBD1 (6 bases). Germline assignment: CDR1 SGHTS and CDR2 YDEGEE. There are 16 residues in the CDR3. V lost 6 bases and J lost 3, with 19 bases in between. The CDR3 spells CASIPLSGHNYNEQFF. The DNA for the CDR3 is TGTGCCAGCATCCCCCTGTCGGGACACAACTACAATGAGCAGTTCTTC.

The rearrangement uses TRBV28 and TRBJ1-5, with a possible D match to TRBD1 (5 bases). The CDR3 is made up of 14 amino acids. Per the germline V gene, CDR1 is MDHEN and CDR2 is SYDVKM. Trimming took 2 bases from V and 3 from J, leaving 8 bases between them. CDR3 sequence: CASSLAGNNQPQHF. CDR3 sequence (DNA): TGTGCCAGCAGTTTAGCAGGGAACAATCAGCCCCAGCATTTT.

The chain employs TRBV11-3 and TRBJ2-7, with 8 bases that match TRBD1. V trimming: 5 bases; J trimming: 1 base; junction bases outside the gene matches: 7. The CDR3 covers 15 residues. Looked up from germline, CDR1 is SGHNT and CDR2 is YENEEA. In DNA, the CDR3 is TGTGCCAGCAGCCTTACAGGGGGGCTTTCCTACGAGCAGTACTTC. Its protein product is CASSLTGGLSYEQYF.

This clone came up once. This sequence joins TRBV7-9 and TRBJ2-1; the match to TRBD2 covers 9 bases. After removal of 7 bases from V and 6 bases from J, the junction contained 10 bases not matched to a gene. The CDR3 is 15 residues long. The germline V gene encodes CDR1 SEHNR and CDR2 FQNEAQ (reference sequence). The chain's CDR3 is CASTPSGSGGNEQFF. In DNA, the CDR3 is TGTGCCAGCACCCCTTCGGGTAGCGGGGGCAATGAGCAGTTCTTC.

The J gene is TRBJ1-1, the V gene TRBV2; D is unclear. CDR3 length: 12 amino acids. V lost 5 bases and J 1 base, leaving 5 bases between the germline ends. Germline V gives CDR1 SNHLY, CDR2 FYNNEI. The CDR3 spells CASSWGNTEAFF. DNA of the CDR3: TGTGCCAGCAGTTGGGGGAACACTGAAGCTTTCTTT.

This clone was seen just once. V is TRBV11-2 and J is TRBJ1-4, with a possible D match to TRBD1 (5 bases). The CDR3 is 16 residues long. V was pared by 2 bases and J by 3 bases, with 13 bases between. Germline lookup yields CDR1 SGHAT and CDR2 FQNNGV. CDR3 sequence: CASSLNPGTANEKLFF. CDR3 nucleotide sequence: TGTGCCAGCAGCTTAAATCCAGGGACGGCTAATGAAAAACTGTTTTTT.

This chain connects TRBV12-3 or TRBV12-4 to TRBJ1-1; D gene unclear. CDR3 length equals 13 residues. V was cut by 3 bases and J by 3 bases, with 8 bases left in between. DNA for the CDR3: TGTGCCAGCAGTTTGACCAGTGACACTGAAGCTTTCTTT. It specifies CASSLTSDTEAFF.

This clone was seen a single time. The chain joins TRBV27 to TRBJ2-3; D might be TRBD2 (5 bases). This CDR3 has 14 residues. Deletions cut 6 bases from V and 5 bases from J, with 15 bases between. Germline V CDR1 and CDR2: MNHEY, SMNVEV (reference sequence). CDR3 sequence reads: CASRTTTGGDTQYF. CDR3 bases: TGTGCCAGCAGGACTACCACGGGTGGAGATACGCAGTATTTT.

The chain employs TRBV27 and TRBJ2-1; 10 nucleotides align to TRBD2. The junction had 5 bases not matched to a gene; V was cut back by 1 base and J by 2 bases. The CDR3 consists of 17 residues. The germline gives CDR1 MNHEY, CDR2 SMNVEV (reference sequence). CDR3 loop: CASSLYTSGRAYNEQFF. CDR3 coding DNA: TGTGCCAGCAGTTTATATACCAGCGGGAGGGCCTACAATGAGCAGTTCTTC.

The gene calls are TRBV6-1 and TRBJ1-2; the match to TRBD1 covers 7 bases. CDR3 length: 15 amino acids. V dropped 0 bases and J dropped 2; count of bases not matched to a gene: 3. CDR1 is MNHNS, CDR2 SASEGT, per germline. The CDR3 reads CASSEARTGNYGYTF. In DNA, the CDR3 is TGTGCCAGCAGTGAAGCTCGGACAGGCAACTATGGCTACACCTTC.

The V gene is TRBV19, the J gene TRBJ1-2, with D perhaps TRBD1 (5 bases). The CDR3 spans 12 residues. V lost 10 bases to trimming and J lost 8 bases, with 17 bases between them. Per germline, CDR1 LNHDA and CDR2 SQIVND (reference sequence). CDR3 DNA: TGTGCCACTACCGGGACGCAGGTGGGCTACACCTTC. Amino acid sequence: CATTGTQVGYTF.

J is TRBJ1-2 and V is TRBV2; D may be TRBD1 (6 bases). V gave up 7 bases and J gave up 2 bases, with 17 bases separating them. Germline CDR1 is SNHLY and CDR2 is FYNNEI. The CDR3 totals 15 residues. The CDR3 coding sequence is TGTGCCAGCAAAGTCGAGGACAGTAAAAACTATGGCTACACCTTC. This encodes CASKVEDSKNYGYTF.